The sequence of this T cell receptor beta chain was determined in a study of blood T cells in healthy people across ages. Whole-study results and caveats: Versus aged donors, long-lived donors had higher diversity and more naive CD4+ cells.

Alongside a J-beta primer mix, a sample-barcoded 5' primer served in a second PCR lasting roughly 6 to 12 cycles. Tagging of each cDNA molecule was performed by a template-switch adaptor with 12 random nucleotides. Using its own MiXCR run on the 5' RACE reads, TCRdb lists one record per CDR3 protein. The table includes hundreds of thousands of distinct CDR3 sequences, about 20% detected once. This clonotype was seen a handful of times. The target antigen is unknown. Healthy Caucasian individuals from Russia aged roughly 6 to 90 served as donors. The length of the CDR3 is 15 residues. CDR1 and CDR2 (germline): LGHNA, YNFKEQ. V trimming: 5 bases; J trimming: 5 bases; junction bases outside the gene matches: 9.

The receptor was derived from a man between 65 and 85 years old in good health. The chain joins TRBV4-2 to TRBJ2-1; 7 nucleotides align to TRBD2. Sequences were obtained from blood. CDR3 nucleotide sequence: TGTGCCAGCAGCGAGAGGGTGGGGGGGAACAATGAGCAGTTCTTC. It yields the protein CASSERVGGNNEQFF.